These 8 T cell receptor beta chains were all obtained from the same sample, sequenced in a study of control samples from healthy donors and cancer patients. Produced via immunoSEQ multiplex PCR; TCRdb's table is partial and in-frame only. The data hold 15,000 or so clones, with about 92% observed a single time. The specimen sequenced was PBMCs. The origin of the receptors is a man aged 80 or over with lung cancer.

The genes are TRBV5-1 and TRBJ2-5, with D tentatively TRBD1 or TRBD2 (5 bases each). The V end was cut by 2 bases, the J end by 5 bases, with 25 bases between. The CDR3 is 18 amino acids. CDR1 is SGHRS and CDR2 is YFSETQ in the germline V gene. The CDR3 loop reads CASSFSAYRTSPPETQYF. For the CDR3, the DNA is TGCGCCAGCAGCTTCTCCGCGTACAGGACTTCACCGCCGGAGACCCAGTACTTC.

The chain uses TRBV3-1 (or the pseudogene TRBV3-2) and TRBJ2-5, with D possibly called TRBD1 or TRBD2 (5 bases each). The CDR3 length is 14 residues. Germline CDR1 reads LGHDT; CDR2 reads YNNKEL (reference sequence). V was clipped by 0 bases and J by 5 bases, with 10 bases between them. The CDR3 is CASSQDGAGETQYF. DNA of the CDR3: TGTGCCAGCAGCCAAGACGGGGCTGGGGAGACCCAGTACTTC.

This clone was seen only once. The chain recombines TRBV4-3 with TRBJ1-2, with D maybe TRBD1 (5 bases). The CDR3 loop spans 15 amino acids. V lost 1 base to trimming and J lost 4 bases, with 13 bases between them. From germline, CDR1 is LGHNA and CDR2 YSLEER. The CDR3 DNA reads TGCGCCAGCAGCCAAGGAGGGGCCCCCGGCTATGGCTACACCTTC. Translated, it gives CASSQGGAPGYGYTF.

This clone was detected only once. The V call is TRBV18, the J call TRBJ1-2, with D perhaps matching TRBD1 (6 bases). Germline CDR1 is KGHSH and CDR2 is LQKENI. The CDR3 consists of 15 residues. V was clipped by 4 bases and J by 0 bases, with 12 bases between them. CDR3 sequence: CASSLDSNSNYGYTF. The CDR3 DNA sequence: TGTGCCAGCTCACTGGACAGCAATTCTAACTATGGCTACACCTTC.

The rearrangement uses TRBV6-5 and TRBJ1-1, with TRBD1 as a possible D gene (6 bases). This CDR3 region has 12 residues. Trimming removed 6 bases from V and 7 bases from J, with 12 bases in between. CDR1 and CDR2 (germline): MNHEY, SVGAGI. CDR3 sequence: CASSSRTVEAFF. The CDR3 nucleotides read TGTGCCAGCAGCTCCCGGACAGTTGAAGCTTTCTTT.

This clone was detected once. The CDR3: CASSPGQAEAGELFF. CDR3 nucleotides: TGTGCCAGCAGTCCCGGACAGGCGGAGGCCGGGGAGCTGTTTTTT. The chain couples TRBV28 to TRBJ2-2; 7 positions agree with TRBD1. From germline, CDR1 is MDHEN and CDR2 SYDVKM. CDR3 size: 15 residues. J gave up 6 bases and V 5 bases, and 9 bases lay outside the gene matches.

This clone has a single count. The chain employs TRBV6-1 and TRBJ1-5; a weak D match, TRBD1 (5 bases). The CDR3 covers 15 residues. CDR1 and CDR2 (germline): MNHNS, SASEGT. The V end was cut by 1 base, the J end by 2 bases, with 9 bases between. Here the CDR3 reads CASSEVGGGNQPQHF. Here the CDR3 DNA reads TGTGCCAGCAGTGAAGTTGGAGGGGGCAATCAGCCCCAGCATTTT.

This clone occurred once. The chain is built from TRBV19 and TRBJ1-5, with D tentatively TRBD1 (5 bases). The germline V gene has CDR1 LNHDA and CDR2 SQIVND (reference sequence). There are 15 residues in the CDR3. The V and J ends lost 2 bases and 5 bases respectively, with 13 bases between them. CDR3 region: CASSIRSRVDQPQHF. CDR3 coding DNA: TGTGCCAGTAGTATAAGATCCAGGGTTGATCAGCCCCAGCATTTT. Complete variable domain (other parts from reference TRBV19 and TRBJ1-5): DGGITQSPKYLFRKEGQNVTLSCEQNLNHDAMYWYRQDPGQGLRLIYYSQIVNDFQKGDIAEGYSVSREKKESFPLTVTSAQKNPTAFYLCASSIRSRVDQPQHFGDGTRLSIL.